The entry below gives a single TCR beta chain sequence along with its context. Its antigen has not been determined. One base away there is no much larger clone; base qualities are not given. In light of the paper, this sample's time point label describes: naive CD8 control sorted from an acute-time-point sample. Enrolled in the Montreal Hepatitis C Cohort (HEPCO) in Canada, the donors were people who inject drugs, and these donors were followed every 3 months. Acute primary HCV infection was defined as a positive HCV RNA or antibody test after a negative test within the previous 24 weeks. CD3, CD8 and CD45RO antibodies were used for surface staining, and dead cells were excluded with an aqua fixable dye. Fewer than ten spontaneous resolvers, defined by HCV RNA clearance within 24 weeks, were included in the cohort. Frozen stocks of peripheral blood mononuclear cells were first thawed, after which negative isolation of CD8+ T cells was carried out using the MACS CD8+ T cell Isolation Kit. A BD FACSAria II cell sorter was used for cell sorting.

This sample was included in a study of CD8 T cells in acute hepatitis C reinfection listed by TCRdb under 2021. About the full investigation: Both during acute infection and after viral clearance, the study profiled the TCRbeta repertoire of CD8+ T cells that were specific for the HCV NS3-1073 epitope. A few spontaneous resolvers provided paired acute and follow-up samples. What the authors observed across the whole study: It was rare for CDR3 sequences to be shared with other epitopes, and exact matching may have been limited by differing sequencing approaches. Preferential use of the TRBV04 and TRBV06 gene families was observed in all groups, and this preferential usage was not explained by overrepresentation in the naive pool. Some 12 public clonotypes were found regardless of outcome, and V04-02/J02-02 was used by one public clonotype. NS3-1073 specific cells were too rare to sort in chronically infected subjects, so no follow-up repertoires exist for those subjects. Only the TCRbeta chain was sequenced in bulk, so alphabeta pairing of public clonotypes could not be determined. High diversity was observed in NS3-1073 specific repertoires, and no significant differences in diversity were found between acute resolver, follow-up resolver and acute chronic samples.

Counted from cysteine to phenylalanine, this CDR3 has 14 amino acids. Left in the record is the CDR3 DNA by itself, 42 bases read in frame from the first base. The junction carries 14 bases between V and J, which are trimmed by 5 bases and 3 bases respectively. From a lookup of the germline V gene (reference sequence), CDR1 and CDR2 are MNHNY and SVGAGI. Genomic DNA was extracted from FACS-sorted cells, and TCRbeta chains were sequenced through the commercial immunoSEQ service. Turning to the authors' computational methods: Repertoire data were analyzed with ImmunoSEQ Analyzer software v3.0 and R v3.5.1. Only productive rearrangements were analyzed, because any sequences with stop codons or out-of-frame rearrangements were filtered out. The sequencing provider supplied the metrics for Simpson diversity, Shannon entropy, CDR3 length and nucleotide addition. Based on frequency, clonotypes were placed into dominant, sub-dominant, low or lowest abundance groups, and clonotypes under 0.1% were left out of most analyses. A CDR3 amino acid clonotype was designated public if detected in at least two subjects at a cumulative frequency of at least 0.5%. This is the immuneACCESS table as TCRdb keeps it, with only in-frame sequences that have V and J called. A part of the clones is gone; compared with another copy, unresolved V genes explain less than half, and the rest is unexplained. That table gives V, J and clone size, and the DNA gave D and trimming. This sample gives fewer than 40,000 clones in total; 80% to 90% of them show up just once. The ten most abundant clones make up over 9.5% of the sample.

Here the chain combines TRBV6-6 and TRBJ2-7; the D segment cannot be called with confidence. This TCR derives from a woman younger than 35 who spontaneously cleared hepatitis C infection. Sequencing input: naive CD8+ T cells from PBMCs. According to the study, the label for this sample's cell subset or site signals: sorted total naive CD45RO-negative CD8+ T cells. The nucleotides read TGTGCCAGCAGTCCCTCGTTTTGGGGCTACGAGCAGTACTTC. The resulting protein is CASSPSFWGYEQYF.